This T cell receptor beta chain was found in a study of persistence of HIV-infected CD4 T cells. Background on the study: The sample holds CD4+ T cells responsive to CMV or HIV-1 Gag.

This clone was seen only a few times. What it binds is unknown. This CDR3 is 13 amino acids long. Trimming took off 10 bases at V and 3 bases at J, with 13 bases between the two ends. Germline CDR1 reads ENHRY; CDR2 reads SYGVKD. Cells were stimulated with CMV-infected fibroblast lysates at approximately 10 ug/mL. Memory cells lacking CD40L and CD69 with high CD45RO were sorted. Adults with HIV-1 started suppressive ART while chronically infected. Donors had undetectable plasma HIV-1 RNA, under 50 copies/mL, for 4+ years. CD4+ T cell counts exceeded 400 cells/uL; CMV serology was positive. This was the immunoSEQ version 4 assay in survey mode. Here immunoSEQ multiplex PCR was the method, and the copy in TCRdb shows in-frame clones only, minus some. The data contain 50,000 or so clones, approximately 72% of them singletons.

This specimen was CD4+ T cells sorted from PBMCs after roughly 18-hour stimulation, taken from a patient who received antiretroviral therapy. This clonotype originated in an adult man with HIV who was CMV-seropositive. The rearrangement links TRBV10-3 to TRBJ1-3, with a possible D match to TRBD1 (5 bases). CDR3 sequence reads: CATQGAGGNTIYF. CDR3 bases: TGTGCCACCCAGGGTGCAGGTGGAAACACCATATATTTT.